This T cell receptor beta chain originates from a study of lymphopenia after photon versus proton radiotherapy. Trimming stripped 5 bases from V and 6 bases from J, with 23 bases between. The CDR3 length is 16 residues. The germline CDR1 and CDR2 sequences are MDHEN and SYDVKM. This clone appeared a single time. Antigen unknown. Study-wide points: Photon-treated patients lost naive T cells and TCR diversity; proton-treated stayed stable. After the lymphocyte nadir, photon-treated repertoires showed oligoclonal expansion, especially of CD8+ Temra cells. Authors raise, but do not show, better survival with proton therapy. Larger post-nadir TCR diversity loss correlated inversely with survival in deceased patients.

The table came from immunoSEQ multiplex PCR; TCRdb's copy has only in-frame clones and leaves some out. The profile covers over 15,000 clones, with about 89% appearing a single time and approximately 6.5% taken by the ten largest. This specimen was peripheral blood, taken from a patient treated with photon-based radiotherapy. The source is a man in his sixties with pancreatic cancer. V usage is TRBV28 and J usage is TRBJ2-7, with D perhaps assigned TRBD1 or TRBD2 (5 bases each). CDR3 DNA sequence: TGTGCCAGCAGTGGGGTGGGGGTCGCCCTATCCCGCGAGCAGTACTTC. It yields the protein CASSGVGVALSREQYF.